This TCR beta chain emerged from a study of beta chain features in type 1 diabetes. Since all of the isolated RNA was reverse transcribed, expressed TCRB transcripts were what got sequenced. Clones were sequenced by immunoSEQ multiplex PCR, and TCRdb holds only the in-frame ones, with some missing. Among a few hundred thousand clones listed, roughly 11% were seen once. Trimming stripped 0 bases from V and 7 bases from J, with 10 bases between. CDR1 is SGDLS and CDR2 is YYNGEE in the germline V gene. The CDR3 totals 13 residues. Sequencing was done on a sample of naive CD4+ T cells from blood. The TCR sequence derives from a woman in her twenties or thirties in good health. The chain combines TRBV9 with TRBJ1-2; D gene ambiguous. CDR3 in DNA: TGTGCCAGCAGCGTAGATGGAGTCAGTGGCTACACCTTC. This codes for CASSVDGVSGYTF. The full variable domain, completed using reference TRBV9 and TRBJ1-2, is DSGVTQTPKHLITATGQRVTLRCSPRSGDLSVYWYQQSLDQGLQFLIQYYNGEERAKGNILERFSAQQFPDLHSELNLSSLELGDSALYFCASSVDGVSGYTFGSGTRLTVV.